The rows below give T cell receptor beta chains drawn from one sample of a study of ipilimumab plus nivolumab after autologous stem cell transplantation. Repertoires were generated with immunoSEQ multiplex PCR, while TCRdb's copy carries only in-frame clones and drops some. The sample records 15,000 to 20,000 clones, about four fifths being singletons. The input for sequencing was PBMCs, taken in a trial of ipilimumab plus nivolumab as post-transplant consolidation. These receptors came from a male donor with diffuse large B-cell lymphoma. The CDR3 runs from the conserved cysteine through the conserved F or W. A D gene is named only where the DNA matches it firmly. Only part of the rows carry a size: once, few, many, or a class if the clone is expanded.

size: NA
length: 13
D: NA
J: TRBJ2-5
V: TRBV11-2
CDR3: CASSQTAQETQYF
DNA: TGTGCCAGCAGCCAAACAGCTCAAGAGACCCAGTACTTC

size: NA
length: 15
D: NA
J: TRBJ1-6
V: TRBV7-8
CDR3: CASSSGWGHNSPLHF
DNA: TGTGCCAGCAGCTCGGGGTGGGGACATAATTCACCCCTCCACTTT

size: NA
length: 15
D: NA
J: TRBJ2-1
V: TRBV18
CDR3: CASSLLSGAFNEQFF
DNA: TGTGCCAGCTCACTACTATCGGGGGCCTTTAATGAGCAGTTCTTC

size: NA
length: 16
D: TRBD1
J: TRBJ1-1
V: TRBV6-4
CDR3: CASRNRTGGVNTEAFF
DNA: TGTGCCAGCAGAAATCGGACAGGGGGCGTTAACACTGAAGCTTTCTTT

size: once
length: 16
D: TRBD1
J: TRBJ2-6
V: TRBV30
CDR3: CAWGTGDFSGANVLTF
DNA: TGTGCCTGGGGGACAGGTGATTTCTCTGGGGCCAACGTCCTGACTTTC

size: NA
length: 13
D: NA
J: TRBJ1-2
V: TRBV2
CDR3: CASSEQGGYGYTF
DNA: TGTGCCAGCAGTGAACAGGGAGGCTATGGCTACACCTTC

size: NA
length: 14
D: TRBD1
J: TRBJ2-7
V: TRBV4-2
CDR3: CASSSPGQSYEQYF
DNA: TGTGCCAGCAGCTCGCCGGGACAGAGCTACGAGCAGTACTTC

size: NA
length: 10
D: NA
J: TRBJ1-2
V: TRBV20-1
CDR3: CSAREYGYTF
DNA: TGCAGTGCCCGGGAATATGGCTACACCTTC

size: NA
length: 14
D: TRBD1
J: TRBJ1-4
V: TRBV5-1
CDR3: CASSRGTGERKLFF
DNA: TGCGCCAGCAGCCGGGGGACAGGGGAGCGAAAACTGTTTTTT

size: NA
length: 13
D: NA
J: TRBJ1-1
V: TRBV7-3
CDR3: CASSLTKDTEAFF
DNA: TGTGCCAGCAGCTTAACCAAGGACACTGAAGCTTTCTTT

size: few
length: 14
D: TRBD1
J: TRBJ1-5
V: TRBV11-2
CDR3: CASSLAGGNQPQHF
DNA: TGTGCCAGCAGCTTAGCAGGGGGGAATCAGCCCCAGCATTTT

size: NA
length: 13
D: NA
J: TRBJ2-5
V: TRBV29-1
CDR3: CSVTGVGGETQYF
DNA: TGCAGCGTTACAGGGGTGGGGGGAGAGACCCAGTACTTC

size: NA
length: 16
D: TRBD1
J: TRBJ2-3
V: TRBV14
CDR3: CASSHITGGRWDTQYF
DNA: TGTGCCAGCAGCCATATTACAGGGGGCCGGTGGGATACGCAGTATTTT

size: NA
length: 15
D: NA
J: TRBJ2-6
V: TRBV30
CDR3: CAWSVTASGANVLTF
DNA: TGTGCCTGGAGTGTAACGGCTTCTGGGGCCAACGTCCTGACTTTC

size: NA
length: 15
D: NA
J: TRBJ2-1
V: TRBV7-7
CDR3: CASSRLASRDNEQFF
DNA: TGTGCCAGCAGTCGCCTAGCGTCTAGGGACAATGAGCAGTTCTTC

size: NA
length: 17
D: TRBD1
J: TRBJ1-2
V: TRBV9
CDR3: CASSPTRGTGLKYGYTF
DNA: TGTGCCAGCAGCCCAACGCGAGGGACAGGGCTGAAATATGGCTACACCTTC